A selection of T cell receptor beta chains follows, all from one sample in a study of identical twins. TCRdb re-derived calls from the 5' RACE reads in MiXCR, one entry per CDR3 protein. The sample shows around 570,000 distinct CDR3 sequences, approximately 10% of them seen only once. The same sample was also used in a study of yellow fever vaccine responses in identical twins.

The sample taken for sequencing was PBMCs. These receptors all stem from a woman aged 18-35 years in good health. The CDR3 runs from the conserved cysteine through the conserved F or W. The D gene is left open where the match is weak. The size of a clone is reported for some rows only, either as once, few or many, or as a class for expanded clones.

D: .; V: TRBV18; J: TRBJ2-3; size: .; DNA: TGTGCCAGCTCACTGGTGGCGAACACAGATACGCAGTATTTT; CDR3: CASSLVANTDTQYF
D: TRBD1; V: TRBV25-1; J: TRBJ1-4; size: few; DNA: TGTGCCAGCAGTGCGCAGGGGGCGCGCGGTGAAAAACTGTTTTTT; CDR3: CASSAQGARGEKLFF
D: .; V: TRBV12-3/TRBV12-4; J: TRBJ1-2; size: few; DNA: TGTGCCAGCAGTTTCGGAGGGAATGGCTACACCTTC; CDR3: CASSFGGNGYTF
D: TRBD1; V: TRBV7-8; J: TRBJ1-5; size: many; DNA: TGTGCCAGCAGCTTAGTAGGGACAGGGAATCAGCCCCAGCATTTT; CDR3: CASSLVGTGNQPQHF
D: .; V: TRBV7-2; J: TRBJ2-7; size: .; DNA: TGTGCCAGCAGCCCGCAGACCTACGAGCAGTACTTC; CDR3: CASSPQTYEQYF
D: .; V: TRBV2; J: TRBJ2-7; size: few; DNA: TGTGCCAGCGAAAAAGGAGGGTCCGAGCAGTACTTC; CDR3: CASEKGGSEQYF
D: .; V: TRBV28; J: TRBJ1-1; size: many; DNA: TGTGCCAGCAGTAACAAACTGAACACTGAAGCTTTCTTT; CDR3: CASSNKLNTEAFF
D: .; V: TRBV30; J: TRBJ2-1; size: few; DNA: TGTGCCTGGAGTCCCGACACCAATGAGCAGTTCTTC; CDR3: CAWSPDTNEQFF
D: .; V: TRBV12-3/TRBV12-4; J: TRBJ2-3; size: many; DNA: TGTGCCAGCAGTTTAGGGAACGTAGATACGCAGTATTTT; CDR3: CASSLGNVDTQYF
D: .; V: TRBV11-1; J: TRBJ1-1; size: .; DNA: TGTGCCAGCAGCTTATTCGGGGGGAACACTGAAGCTTTCTTT; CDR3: CASSLFGGNTEAFF
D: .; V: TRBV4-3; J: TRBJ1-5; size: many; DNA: TGCGCCAGCAGCCAAGACTGGGGCAATCAGCCCCAGCATTTT; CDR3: CASSQDWGNQPQHF
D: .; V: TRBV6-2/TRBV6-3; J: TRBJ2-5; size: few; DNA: TGTGCCAGCAGTACCCCCACGGGTATGGAGTGGGAGACCCAGTACTTC; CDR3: CASSTPTGMEWETQYF
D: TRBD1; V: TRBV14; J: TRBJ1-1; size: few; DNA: TGTGCCAGCAGCCAGCGGACAGGTTTACACACTGAAGCTTTCTTT; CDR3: CASSQRTGLHTEAFF
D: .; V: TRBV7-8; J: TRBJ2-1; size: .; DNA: TGTGCCAGCAGCTTAACTTCGCGGAATGAGCAGTTCTTC; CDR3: CASSLTSRNEQFF
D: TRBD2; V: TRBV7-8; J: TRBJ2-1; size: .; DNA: TGTGCCAGCAGCTTAGATCTAGCGGGAGGGTGGCACAATGAGCAGTTCTTC; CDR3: CASSLDLAGGWHNEQFF
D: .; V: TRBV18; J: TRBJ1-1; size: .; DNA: TGTGCCAGCTCACCAATTCCGGGGGACACTGAAGCTTTCTTT; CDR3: CASSPIPGDTEAFF
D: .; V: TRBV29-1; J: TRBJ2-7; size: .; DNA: TGCAGCGTTCTTACAGGAAGACGTTACGAGCAGTACTTC; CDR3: CSVLTGRRYEQYF
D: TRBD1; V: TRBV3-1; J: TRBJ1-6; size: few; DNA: TGTGCCAGCAGCCGACAGGGCACACCCCTCCACTTT; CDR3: CASSRQGTPLHF
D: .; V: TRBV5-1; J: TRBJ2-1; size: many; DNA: TGCGCCAGCAGCCTCGGGAACAGGGAGAATGAGCAGTTCTTC; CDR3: CASSLGNRENEQFF
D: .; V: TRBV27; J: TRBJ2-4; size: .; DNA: TGTGCCAGCAGTTTACAAACCAGGGGACCAGTTCAGTACTTC; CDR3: CASSLQTRGPVQYF
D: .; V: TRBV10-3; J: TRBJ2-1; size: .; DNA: TGTGCCATCCAGGGGGGGATTGGGATTGAGCAGTTCTTC; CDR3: CAIQGGIGIEQFF
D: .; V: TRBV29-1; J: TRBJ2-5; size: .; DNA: TGCAGCGTTGAAGATTACGGCAGCCAAGAGACCCAGTACTTC; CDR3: CSVEDYGSQETQYF
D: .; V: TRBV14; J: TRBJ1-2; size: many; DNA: TGTGCCAGCAGCCAAGGTTCAGGGGCAAGATATGGCTACACCTTC; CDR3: CASSQGSGARYGYTF
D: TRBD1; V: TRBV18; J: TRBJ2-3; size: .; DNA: TGTGCCAGCTCACCAGGACAGGGGAGAAGAGATACGCAGTATTTT; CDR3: CASSPGQGRRDTQYF
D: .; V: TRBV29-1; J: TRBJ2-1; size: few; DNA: TGCAGCGTTGTGGCCCCGTACGGCGTCGTGGGGAATGAGCAGTTCTTC; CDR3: CSVVAPYGVVGNEQFF
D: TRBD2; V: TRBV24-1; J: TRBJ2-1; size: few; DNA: TGTGCCACCAGTGACCCGCTAGCGGGGGCACCTAATGAGCAGTTCTTC; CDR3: CATSDPLAGAPNEQFF
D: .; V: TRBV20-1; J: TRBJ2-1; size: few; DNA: TGCAGTGCTAGAGATTTTAGCGGCAGTTGGGGCTCCTACAATGAGCAGTTCTTC; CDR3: CSARDFSGSWGSYNEQFF
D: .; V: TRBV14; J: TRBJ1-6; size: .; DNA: TGTGCCAGCAGCCAAGATCTTGGTTCACCCCTCCACTTT; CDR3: CASSQDLGSPLHF
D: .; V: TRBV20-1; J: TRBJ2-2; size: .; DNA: TGCAGTGCTAGAAACACCCAGAACACCGGGGAGCTGTTTTTT; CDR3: CSARNTQNTGELFF
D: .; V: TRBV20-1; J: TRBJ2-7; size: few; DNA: TGCAGTGCTAGGGAGCCGGAGTCCTACGAGCAGTACTTC; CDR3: CSAREPESYEQYF
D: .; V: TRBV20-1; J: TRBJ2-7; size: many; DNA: TGCAGTGCTAGCAACTTTAAAACCCCCTACGAGCAGTACTTC; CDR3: CSASNFKTPYEQYF
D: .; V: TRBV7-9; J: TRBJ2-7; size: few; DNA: TGTGCCAGCAGTTCAAGTATCGGGCACGCTTACGAGCAGTACTTC; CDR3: CASSSSIGHAYEQYF
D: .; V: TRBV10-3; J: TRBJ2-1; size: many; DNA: TGTGCCATCAGTGAGACGAGAGGGCAGGGCGGTGAGCAGTTCTTC; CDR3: CAISETRGQGGEQFF
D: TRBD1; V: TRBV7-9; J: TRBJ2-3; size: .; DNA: TGTGCCAGCAGCCCGCTAGGACAGGGGAACACAGATACGCAGTATTTT; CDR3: CASSPLGQGNTDTQYF
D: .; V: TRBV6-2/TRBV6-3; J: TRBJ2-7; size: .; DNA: TGTGCCAGCAGGGACATCGGCGCAACCTACGAGCAGTACTTC; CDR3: CASRDIGATYEQYF
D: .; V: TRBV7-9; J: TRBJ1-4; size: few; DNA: TGTGCCAGCAGCTACCAAACACCAGGATCTAATGAAAAACTGTTTTTT; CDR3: CASSYQTPGSNEKLFF
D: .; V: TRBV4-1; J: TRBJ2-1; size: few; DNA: TGCGCCAGCAGCCTCGGGGTACTTGGTGAGCAGTTCTTC; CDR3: CASSLGVLGEQFF
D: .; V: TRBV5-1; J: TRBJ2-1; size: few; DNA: TGCGCCAGCAGCTTGGGAGCGGAGCCTTACAATGAGCAGTTCTTC; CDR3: CASSLGAEPYNEQFF
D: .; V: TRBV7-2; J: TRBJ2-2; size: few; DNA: TGTGCCAGCAGCTATAGGGGGGAGAGGGCCGGGGAGCTGTTTTTT; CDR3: CASSYRGERAGELFF
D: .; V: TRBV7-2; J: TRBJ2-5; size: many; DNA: TGTGCCAGCAGCTTAGACGCAGGGGGGAAGACCCAGTACTTC; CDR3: CASSLDAGGKTQYF
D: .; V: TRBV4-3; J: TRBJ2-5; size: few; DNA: TGCGCCAGCAGCCAAGATGGCCGGAACCAAGAGACCCAGTACTTC; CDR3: CASSQDGRNQETQYF
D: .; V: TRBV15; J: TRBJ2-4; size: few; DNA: TGTGCCACCAGCAGAGGGGCAGGGGGCCAGCGGGGTTCCAAAAACATTCAGTACTTC; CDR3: CATSRGAGGQRGSKNIQYF
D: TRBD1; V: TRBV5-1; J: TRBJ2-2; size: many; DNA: TGCGCCAGCAGCTTGGTAGGGGGCGACACCGGGGAGCTGTTTTTT; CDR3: CASSLVGGDTGELFF
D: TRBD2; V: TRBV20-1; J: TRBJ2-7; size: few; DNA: TGCAGTGCAGAGAGGACTAGCGGGAGGTTGTACGAGCAGTACTTC; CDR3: CSAERTSGRLYEQYF
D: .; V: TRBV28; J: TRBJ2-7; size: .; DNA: TGTGCCAGCAGTACCCGGGCCAGGGCCCCTTACGAGCAGTACTTC; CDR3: CASSTRARAPYEQYF
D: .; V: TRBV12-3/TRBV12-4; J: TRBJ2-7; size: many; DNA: TGTGCCAGCAGTCTATATACCCACTCCTACGAGCAGTACTTC; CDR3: CASSLYTHSYEQYF
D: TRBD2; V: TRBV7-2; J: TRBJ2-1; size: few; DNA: TGTGCCAGCAGCAGAAGCGGGGGGGCCCCATTCTTC; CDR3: CASSRSGGAPFF
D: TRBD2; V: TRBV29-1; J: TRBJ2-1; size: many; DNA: TGCAGCGTTGAATGGGCTAGCGGCTACAATGAGCAGTTCTTC; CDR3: CSVEWASGYNEQFF
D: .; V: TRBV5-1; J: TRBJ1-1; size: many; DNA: TGCGCCAGCAGACCGGCCGCAGACGGTCGCTCACGAGCTTTCTTT; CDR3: CASRPAADGRSRAFF
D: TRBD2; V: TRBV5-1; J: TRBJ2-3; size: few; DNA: TGCGCCAGCAGCTTGCAATCTTCCCTAGCGGGGGGGCGGGGAGATACGCAGTATTTT; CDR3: CASSLQSSLAGGRGDTQYF
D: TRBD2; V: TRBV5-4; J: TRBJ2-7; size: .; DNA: TGTGCCAGCAGCCGTCGCGGGAGCTCCTACGAGCAGTACTTC; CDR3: CASSRRGSSYEQYF
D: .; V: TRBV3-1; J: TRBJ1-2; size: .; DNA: TGTGCCAGCAGCCAACGGACGGACCCTCGTAACTATGGCTACACCTTC; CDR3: CASSQRTDPRNYGYTF
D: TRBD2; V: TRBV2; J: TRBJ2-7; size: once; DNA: TGTGCCAGCAGGGCTAGCGGGGGGGCCTCGAGGTACGAGCAGTACTTC; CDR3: CASRASGGASRYEQYF